A selection of T cell receptor beta chains follows, all from one sample in a study of cytomegalovirus exposure and HLA in healthy donors. The table came from immunoSEQ multiplex PCR; TCRdb's copy has only in-frame clones and leaves some out. The sample holds roughly 150,000 clones, around 80% seen once. Input material: PBMCs. The receptors shown here come from a boy between 2 and 10 years old in good health and CMV-seronegative. Both conserved end residues are part of each CDR3. The D gene is left open where the match is weak.

j_call d_call v_call cdr3_nt cdr3_aa
TRBJ2-1 TRBD2 TRBV7-2 TGTGCCAGCAGCCCCCCGTGGGGCGGGAGTTCGAATGAGCAGTTCTTC CASSPPWGGSSNEQFF
TRBJ1-2 . TRBV7-7 TGTGCCAGCAGGCTCGGACAGTTCTATGGCTACACCTTC CASRLGQFYGYTF
TRBJ2-1 . TRBV5-4 TGTGCCAGCAGCTTGGAGGGAAGGGGTGATGAGCAGTTCTTC CASSLEGRGDEQFF
TRBJ2-5 TRBD1 TRBV7-2 TGTGCCAGCAGCCCGTGGACAGGGGGCCAAGAGACCCAGTACTTC CASSPWTGGQETQYF
TRBJ2-3 . TRBV27 TGTGCCAGCAGTACACGACTAGTAAATACGCAGTATTTT CASSTRLVNTQYF
TRBJ2-3 TRBD2 TRBV27 TGTGCCAGCAGTTTACTGGCGGGGGGGCAAGATACGCAGTATTTT CASSLLAGGQDTQYF
TRBJ1-1 TRBD1 TRBV5-8 TGTGCCAGCAGGCCTGACAGGGCGAACACTGAAGCTTTCTTT CASRPDRANTEAFF
TRBJ2-1 TRBD2 TRBV27 TGTGCCAGCAGTTTTTGGGGGACTAGCGGTTACAATGAGCAGTTCTTC CASSFWGTSGYNEQFF
TRBJ1-2 TRBD1 TRBV13 TGTGCCAGCAGCAACAGGGGGAACTATGGCTACACCTTC CASSNRGNYGYTF
TRBJ2-1 TRBD2 TRBV10-2 TGCGCCAGCAGTGGTGTGGCGGGGGGATACAATGAGCAGTTCTTC CASSGVAGGYNEQFF
TRBJ1-6 TRBD1 TRBV6-5 TGTGCCAGCAAAAGGGACAGGGGGTATAATTCACCCCTCCACTTT CASKRDRGYNSPLHF
TRBJ1-2 TRBD1 TRBV6-6 TGTGCCAGCAGTTACGGCTACAGGGGAAAGAACTATGGCTACACCTTC CASSYGYRGKNYGYTF
TRBJ1-5 . TRBV19 TGTGCCAGCCGGGACATCGATAGCAATCAGCCCCAGCATTTT CASRDIDSNQPQHF
TRBJ2-2 . TRBV4-1 TGCGCCAGCAGCCAGGGAGTAAAGGAGGGCCCTGGGGAGCTGTTTTTT CASSQGVKEGPGELFF
TRBJ2-5 . TRBV7-2 TGTGCCAGCAGCTTAGCGGGAGTACAAGAGACCCAGTACTTC CASSLAGVQETQYF
TRBJ2-1 . TRBV18 TGTGCCAGCTCACCACGAGGTTTTCTCTATGAGCAGTTCTTC CASSPRGFLYEQFF
TRBJ1-3 . TRBV9 TGTGCCAGCAGCCCGACAGGTTTCTCTGGAAACACCATATATTTT CASSPTGFSGNTIYF
TRBJ2-7 . TRBV2 TGTGCCAGCAGTGGGACTACCACCTACGAGCAGTACTTC CASSGTTTYEQYF
TRBJ1-4 TRBD1 TRBV5-4 TGTGCCAGCAGCTTGGGGGGACAGGGGTATGAAAAACTGTTTTTT CASSLGGQGYEKLFF
TRBJ2-7 . TRBV7-2 TGTGCCAGCAGCTTAGCGCAGGGGAGTAACGAGCAGTACTTC CASSLAQGSNEQYF